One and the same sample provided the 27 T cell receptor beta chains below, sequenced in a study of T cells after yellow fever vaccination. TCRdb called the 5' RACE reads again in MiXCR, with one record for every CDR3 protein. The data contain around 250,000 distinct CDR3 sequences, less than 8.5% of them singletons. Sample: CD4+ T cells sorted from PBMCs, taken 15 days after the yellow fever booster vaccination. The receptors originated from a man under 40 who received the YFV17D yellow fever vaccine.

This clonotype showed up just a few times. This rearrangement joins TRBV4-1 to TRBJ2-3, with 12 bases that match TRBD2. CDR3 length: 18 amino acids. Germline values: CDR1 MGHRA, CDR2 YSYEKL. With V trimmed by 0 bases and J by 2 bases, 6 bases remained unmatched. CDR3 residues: CASSQEGLAGGFTDTQYF. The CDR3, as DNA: TGCGCCAGCAGCCAAGAAGGGCTAGCGGGAGGGTTCACAGATACGCAGTATTTT.

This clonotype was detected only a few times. This CDR3 reads CASSFGGGPDETQYF. In DNA, the CDR3 is TGCGCCAGCAGCTTTGGGGGGGGCCCGGATGAGACCCAGTACTTC. V and J are TRBV5-1 and TRBJ2-5; TRBD2 is a possible D gene (7 bases). This CDR3 comprises 15 residues. From germline, CDR1 is SGHRS and CDR2 YFSETQ. V lost 2 bases and J 5 bases, leaving 16 bases between the germline ends.

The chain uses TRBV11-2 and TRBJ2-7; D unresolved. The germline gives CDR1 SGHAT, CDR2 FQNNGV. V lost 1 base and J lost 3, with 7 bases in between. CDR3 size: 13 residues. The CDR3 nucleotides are TGTGCCAGCAGCTTAGTATCGCGCTACGAGCAGTACTTC. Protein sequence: CASSLVSRYEQYF.

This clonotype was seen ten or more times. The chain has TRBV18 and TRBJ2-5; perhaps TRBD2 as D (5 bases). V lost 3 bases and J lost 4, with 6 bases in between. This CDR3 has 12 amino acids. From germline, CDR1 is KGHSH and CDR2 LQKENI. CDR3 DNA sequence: TGTGCCAGCTCACCCCGGGGAGAGACCCAGTACTTC. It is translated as CASSPRGETQYF.

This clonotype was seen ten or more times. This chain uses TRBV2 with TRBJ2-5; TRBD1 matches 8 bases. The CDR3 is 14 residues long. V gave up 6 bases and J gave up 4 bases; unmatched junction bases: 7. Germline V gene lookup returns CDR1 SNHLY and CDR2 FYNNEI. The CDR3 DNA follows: TGTGCCAGCAGGGCGGACAGGGCAACAGAGACCCAGTACTTC. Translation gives CASRADRATETQYF.

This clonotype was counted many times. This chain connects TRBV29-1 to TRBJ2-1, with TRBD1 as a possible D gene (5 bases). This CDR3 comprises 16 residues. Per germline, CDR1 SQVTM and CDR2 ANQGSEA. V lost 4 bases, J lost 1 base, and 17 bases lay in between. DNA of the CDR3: TGCAGCGTTGCAGGGAAAGGGATACAATCCTACAATGAGCAGTTCTTC. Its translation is CSVAGKGIQSYNEQFF.

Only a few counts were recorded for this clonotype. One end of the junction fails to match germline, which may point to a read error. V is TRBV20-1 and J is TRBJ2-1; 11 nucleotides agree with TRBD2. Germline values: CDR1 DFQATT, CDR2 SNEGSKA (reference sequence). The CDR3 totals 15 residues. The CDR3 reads CSAPQGALSGRATVF. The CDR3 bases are TGCAGTGCCCCACAGGGGGCGCTTAGCGGGAGGGCCACGGTCTTC.

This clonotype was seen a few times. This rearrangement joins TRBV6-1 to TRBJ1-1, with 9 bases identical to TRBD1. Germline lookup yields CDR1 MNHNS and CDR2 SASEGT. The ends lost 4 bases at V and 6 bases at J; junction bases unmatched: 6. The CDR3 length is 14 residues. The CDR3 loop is CASSGTGAAAEAFF. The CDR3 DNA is TGTGCCAGCAGTGGGACAGGGGCCGCGGCTGAAGCTTTCTTT.

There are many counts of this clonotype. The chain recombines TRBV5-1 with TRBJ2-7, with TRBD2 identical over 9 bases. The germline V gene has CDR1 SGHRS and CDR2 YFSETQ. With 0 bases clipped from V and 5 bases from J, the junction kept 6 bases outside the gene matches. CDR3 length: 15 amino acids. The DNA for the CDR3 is TGCGCCAGCAGCTTGGGTAGCGGGAGAGGCAACGAGCAGTACTTC. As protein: CASSLGSGRGNEQYF. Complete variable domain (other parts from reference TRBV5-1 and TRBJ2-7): KAGVTQTPRYLIKTRGQQVTLSCSPISGHRSVSWYQQTPGQGLQFLFEYFSETQRNKGNFPGRFSGRQFSNSRSEMNVSTLELGDSALYLCASSLGSGRGNEQYFGPGTRLTVT.

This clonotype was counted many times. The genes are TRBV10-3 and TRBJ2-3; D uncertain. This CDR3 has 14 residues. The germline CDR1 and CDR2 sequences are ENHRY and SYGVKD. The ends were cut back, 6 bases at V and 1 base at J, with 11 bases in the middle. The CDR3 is CAIRNPDRTDTQYF. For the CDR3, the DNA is TGTGCCATCAGGAATCCGGACCGCACAGATACGCAGTATTTT.

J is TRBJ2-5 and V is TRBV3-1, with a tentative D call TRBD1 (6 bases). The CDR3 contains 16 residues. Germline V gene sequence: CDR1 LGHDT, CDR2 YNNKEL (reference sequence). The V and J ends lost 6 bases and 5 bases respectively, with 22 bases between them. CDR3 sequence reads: CASSLLRGSKGETQYF. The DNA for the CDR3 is TGTGCCAGCAGTCTTCTCAGGGGATCGAAGGGTGAGACCCAGTACTTC.

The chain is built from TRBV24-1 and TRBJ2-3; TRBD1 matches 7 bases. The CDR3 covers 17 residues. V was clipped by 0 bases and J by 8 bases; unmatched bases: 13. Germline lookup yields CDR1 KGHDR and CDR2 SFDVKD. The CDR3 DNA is TGTGCCACCAGTGATTTGTCAGGGGGAAGCTATGGTGGTACGCAGTATTTT. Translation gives CATSDLSGGSYGGTQYF.

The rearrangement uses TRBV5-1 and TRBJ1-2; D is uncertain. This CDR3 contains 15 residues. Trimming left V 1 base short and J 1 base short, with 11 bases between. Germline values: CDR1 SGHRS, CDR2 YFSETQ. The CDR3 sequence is CASSLRGAYNYGYTF. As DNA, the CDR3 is TGCGCCAGCAGCTTGAGAGGCGCCTATAACTATGGCTACACCTTC.

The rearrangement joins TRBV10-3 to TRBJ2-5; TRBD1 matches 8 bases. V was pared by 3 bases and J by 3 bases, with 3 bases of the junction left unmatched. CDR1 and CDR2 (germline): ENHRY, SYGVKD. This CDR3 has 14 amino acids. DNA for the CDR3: TGTGCCATCAGTGACCAGACAGGGGAAGAGACCCAGTACTTC. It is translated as CAISDQTGEETQYF.

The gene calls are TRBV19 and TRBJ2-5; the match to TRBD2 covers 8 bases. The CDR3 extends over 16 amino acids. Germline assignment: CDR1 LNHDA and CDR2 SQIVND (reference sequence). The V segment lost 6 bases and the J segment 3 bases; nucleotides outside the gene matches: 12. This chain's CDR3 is CASRESRLATEETQYF. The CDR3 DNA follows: TGTGCCAGTAGGGAATCCAGACTAGCGACAGAAGAGACCCAGTACTTC. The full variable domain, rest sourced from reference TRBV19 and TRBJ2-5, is DGGITQSPKYLFRKEGQNVTLSCEQNLNHDAMYWYRQDPGQGLRLIYYSQIVNDFQKGDIAEGYSVSREKKESFPLTVTSAQKNPTAFYLCASRESRLATEETQYFGPGTRLLVL.

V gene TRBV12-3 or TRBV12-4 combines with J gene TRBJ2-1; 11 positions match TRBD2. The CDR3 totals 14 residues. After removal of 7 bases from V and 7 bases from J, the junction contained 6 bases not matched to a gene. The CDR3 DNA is TGTGCCAGCAATCCTAGCGGGAGGTCGAATGAGCAGTTCTTC. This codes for CASNPSGRSNEQFF.

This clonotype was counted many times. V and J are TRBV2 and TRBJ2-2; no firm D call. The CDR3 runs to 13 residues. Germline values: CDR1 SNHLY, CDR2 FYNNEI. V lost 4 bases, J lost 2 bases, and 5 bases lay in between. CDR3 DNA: TGTGCCAGCAGTGTCAGAAACACCGGGGAGCTGTTTTTT. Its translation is CASSVRNTGELFF.

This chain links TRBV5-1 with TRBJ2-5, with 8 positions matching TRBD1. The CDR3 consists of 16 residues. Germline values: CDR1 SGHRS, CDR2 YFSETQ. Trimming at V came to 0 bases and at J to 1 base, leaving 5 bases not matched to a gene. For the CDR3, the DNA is TGCGCCAGCAGCTTGGGCGGGACAGGCGTCCAAGAGACCCAGTACTTC. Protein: CASSLGGTGVQETQYF.

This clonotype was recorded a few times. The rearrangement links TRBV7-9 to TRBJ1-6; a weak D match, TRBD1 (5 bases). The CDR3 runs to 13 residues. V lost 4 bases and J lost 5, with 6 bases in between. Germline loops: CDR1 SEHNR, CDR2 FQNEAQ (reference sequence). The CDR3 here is CASSSGNNSPLHF. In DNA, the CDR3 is TGTGCCAGCAGCTCAGGGAATAATTCACCCCTCCACTTT. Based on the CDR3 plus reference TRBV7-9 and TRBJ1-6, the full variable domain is DTGVSQNPRHKITKRGQNVTFRCDPISEHNRLYWYRQTLGQGPEFLTYFQNEAQLEKSRLLSDRFSAERPKGSFSTLEIQRTEQGDSAMYLCASSSGNNSPLHFGNGTRLTVT.

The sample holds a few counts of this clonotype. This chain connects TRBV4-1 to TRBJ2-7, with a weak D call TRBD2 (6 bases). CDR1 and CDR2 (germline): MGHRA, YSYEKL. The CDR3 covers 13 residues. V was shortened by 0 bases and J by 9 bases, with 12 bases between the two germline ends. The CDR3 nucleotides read TGCGCCAGCAGCCAAGAGGGAGGCAGCAGGCAGTACTTC. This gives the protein CASSQEGGSRQYF.

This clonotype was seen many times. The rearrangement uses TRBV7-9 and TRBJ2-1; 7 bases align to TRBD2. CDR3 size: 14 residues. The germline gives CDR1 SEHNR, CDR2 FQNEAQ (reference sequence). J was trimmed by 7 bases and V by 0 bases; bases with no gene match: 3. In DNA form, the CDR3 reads TGTGCCAGCAGCTTAGCCGGACTAGGGAATGAGCAGTTCTTC. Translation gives CASSLAGLGNEQFF.

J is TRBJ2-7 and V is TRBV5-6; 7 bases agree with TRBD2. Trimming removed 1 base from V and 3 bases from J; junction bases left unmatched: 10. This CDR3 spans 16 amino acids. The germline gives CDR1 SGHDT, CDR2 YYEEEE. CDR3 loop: CASSLRARRERYEQYF. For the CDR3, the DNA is TGTGCCAGCAGCTTGAGAGCCAGGCGGGAGCGCTACGAGCAGTACTTC.

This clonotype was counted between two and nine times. In nucleotides, the CDR3 is TGCAGTGCTAGAGAGGGCAGAGGGAATCAGCCCCAGCATTTT. Amino acid sequence: CSAREGRGNQPQHF. The chain is built from TRBV20-1 and TRBJ1-5; D not resolved. Trimming cost V 0 bases and J 4 bases, with 10 bases left between them. CDR1 and CDR2 (germline): DFQATT, SNEGSKA (reference sequence). The CDR3 sequence is 14 residues long.

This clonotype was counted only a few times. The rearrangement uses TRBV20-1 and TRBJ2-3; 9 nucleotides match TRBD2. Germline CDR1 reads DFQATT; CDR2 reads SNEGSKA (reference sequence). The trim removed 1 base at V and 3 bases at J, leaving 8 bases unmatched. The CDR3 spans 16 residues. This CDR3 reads CSARVRGRAGTDTQYF. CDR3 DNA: TGCAGTGCTAGAGTGCGCGGGAGGGCGGGAACAGATACGCAGTATTTT.

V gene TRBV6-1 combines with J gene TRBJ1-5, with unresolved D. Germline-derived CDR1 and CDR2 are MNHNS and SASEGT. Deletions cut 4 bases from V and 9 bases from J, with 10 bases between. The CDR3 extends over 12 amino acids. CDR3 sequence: CASSVFLGPQHF. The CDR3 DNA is TGTGCCAGCAGTGTCTTTTTAGGGCCCCAGCATTTT.

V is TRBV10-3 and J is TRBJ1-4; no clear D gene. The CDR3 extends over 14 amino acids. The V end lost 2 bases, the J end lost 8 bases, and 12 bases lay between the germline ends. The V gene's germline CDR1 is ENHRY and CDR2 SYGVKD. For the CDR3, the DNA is TGTGCCATCAGTGAGAAGCGAGATGAAGAAAAACTGTTTTTT. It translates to CAISEKRDEEKLFF.

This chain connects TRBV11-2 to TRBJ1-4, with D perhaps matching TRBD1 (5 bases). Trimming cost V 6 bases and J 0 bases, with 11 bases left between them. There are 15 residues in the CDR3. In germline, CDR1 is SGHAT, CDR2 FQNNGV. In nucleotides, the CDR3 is TGTGCCAGCAGACTGACAGCAGCAACTAATGAAAAACTGTTTTTT. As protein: CASRLTAATNEKLFF.